Sequencing of this T cell receptor (beta chain) was carried out in a study of blood T cells in healthy people across ages. Regarding the study as a whole: The recorded TCR beta diversity per million T cells decreased in a roughly linear manner with age.

With a J-beta primer mix and a sample-barcoded 5' primer, a second PCR ran about 7 to 12 cycles. Each single sample gave us at least 2.5 million CDR3-containing paired-end reads. TCRdb re-called the 5' RACE reads with MiXCR, one entry per CDR3 protein. The sample yields 650,000 to 1,000,000 distinct CDR3 sequences, 36% seen once. Trimming removed 3 bases from V and 0 bases from J, with 15 bases in between. Looked up from germline, CDR1 is SGHRS and CDR2 is YFSETQ. The length of the CDR3 is 16 residues. This clonotype was counted once. Its antigen is unknown. Input material: blood. The sequence was obtained from a young man in good health. The chain links TRBV5-1 to TRBJ1-1; possibly TRBD1 for D (5 bases). In DNA form, the CDR3 reads TGCGCCAGCAGCTCGGGGCGGATACAAATGAACACTGAAGCTTTCTTT. The encoded protein is CASSSGRIQMNTEAFF. Based on the CDR3 plus reference TRBV5-1 and TRBJ1-1, the full variable domain is KAGVTQTPRYLIKTRGQQVTLSCSPISGHRSVSWYQQTPGQGLQFLFEYFSETQRNKGNFPGRFSGRQFSNSRSEMNVSTLELGDSALYLCASSSGRIQMNTEAFFGQGTRLTVV.